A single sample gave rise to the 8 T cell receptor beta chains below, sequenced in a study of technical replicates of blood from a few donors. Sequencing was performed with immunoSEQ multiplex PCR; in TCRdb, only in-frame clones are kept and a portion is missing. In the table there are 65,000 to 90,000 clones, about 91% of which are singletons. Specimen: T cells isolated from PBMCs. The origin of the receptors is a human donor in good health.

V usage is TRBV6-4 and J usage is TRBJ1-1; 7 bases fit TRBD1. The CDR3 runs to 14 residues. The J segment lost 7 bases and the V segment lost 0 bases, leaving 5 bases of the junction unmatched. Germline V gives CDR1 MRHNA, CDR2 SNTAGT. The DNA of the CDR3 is TGTGCCAGCAGTGACTCAACAGGGGAAAATGAAGCTTTCTTT. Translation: CASSDSTGENEAFF.

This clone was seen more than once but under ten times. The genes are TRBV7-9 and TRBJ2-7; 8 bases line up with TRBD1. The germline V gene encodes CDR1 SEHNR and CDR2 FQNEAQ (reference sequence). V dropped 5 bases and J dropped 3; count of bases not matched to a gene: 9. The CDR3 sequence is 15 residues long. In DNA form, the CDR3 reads TGTGCCAGCAGCCACCTGACAGGGGAAGGCTACGAGCAGTACTTC. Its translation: CASSHLTGEGYEQYF.

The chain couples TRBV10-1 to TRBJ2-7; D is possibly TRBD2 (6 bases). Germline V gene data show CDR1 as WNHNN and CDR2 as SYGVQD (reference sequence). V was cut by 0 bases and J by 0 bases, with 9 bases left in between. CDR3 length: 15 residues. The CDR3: CASSESRLDSYEQYF. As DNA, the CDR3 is TGCGCCAGCAGTGAGTCAAGACTAGACTCCTACGAGCAGTACTTC.

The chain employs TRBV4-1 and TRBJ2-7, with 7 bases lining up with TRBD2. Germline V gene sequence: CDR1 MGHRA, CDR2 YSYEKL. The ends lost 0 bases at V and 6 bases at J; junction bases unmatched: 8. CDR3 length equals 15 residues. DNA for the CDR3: TGCGCCAGCAGCCAAGATAGGACTAGATTCTCCGAGCAGTACTTC. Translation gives CASSQDRTRFSEQYF.

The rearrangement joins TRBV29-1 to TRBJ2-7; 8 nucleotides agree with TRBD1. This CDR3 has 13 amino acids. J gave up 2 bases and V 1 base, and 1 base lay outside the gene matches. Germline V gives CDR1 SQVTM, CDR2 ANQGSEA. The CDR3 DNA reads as TGCAGCGTTGAAGCGGGACAGGCCTACGAGCAGTACTTC. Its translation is CSVEAGQAYEQYF.

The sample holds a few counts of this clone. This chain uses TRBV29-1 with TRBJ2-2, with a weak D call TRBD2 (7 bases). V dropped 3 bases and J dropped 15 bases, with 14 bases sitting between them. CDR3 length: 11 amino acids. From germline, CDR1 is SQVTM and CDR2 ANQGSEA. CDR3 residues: CSVERGGKVFF. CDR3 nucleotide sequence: TGCAGCGTTGAGCGCGGGGGCAAGGTGTTTTTT.

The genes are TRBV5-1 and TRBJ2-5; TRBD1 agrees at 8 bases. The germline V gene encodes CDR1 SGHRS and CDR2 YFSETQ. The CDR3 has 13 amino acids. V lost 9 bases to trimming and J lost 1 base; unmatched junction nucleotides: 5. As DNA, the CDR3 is TGCGCCACCGGGACAGGTCCCCAAGAGACCCAGTACTTC. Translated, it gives CATGTGPQETQYF.

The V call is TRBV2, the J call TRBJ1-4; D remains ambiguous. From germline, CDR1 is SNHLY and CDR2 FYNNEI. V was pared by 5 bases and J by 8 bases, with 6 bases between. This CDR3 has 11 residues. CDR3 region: CASSIQEKLFF. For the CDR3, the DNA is TGTGCCAGCAGTATCCAAGAAAAACTGTTTTTT.